Each of the 14 T cell receptor beta chains below was sequenced from the same sample in a study of human thymus T cells. Some clones are missing from TCRdb's copy, which holds only in-frame ones; the method was immunoSEQ multiplex PCR. Of about 60,000 clones in the sample, roughly 94% were seen once. Specimen: blood. These TCRs come from a boy under three years old with a congenital heart defect but otherwise immunologically healthy.

The V call is TRBV5-1, the J call TRBJ2-7; no reliable D call. With 1 base removed from V and 2 bases from J, the gap between germline ends came to 7 bases. The germline gives CDR1 SGHRS, CDR2 YFSETQ. CDR3 size: 13 residues. This CDR3 is CASSLNRAYEQYF. For the CDR3, the DNA is TGCGCCAGCAGCTTGAACCGAGCCTACGAGCAGTACTTC.

The rearrangement uses TRBV28 and TRBJ1-5; TRBD1 might be the D (6 bases). This CDR3 comprises 14 residues. CDR1 is MDHEN and CDR2 is SYDVKM in the germline V gene. Between the trimmed V and J ends, which lost 6 bases and 4 bases, there was a span of 13 bases. The chain's CDR3 is CASRNRELNQPQHF. In DNA form, the CDR3 reads TGTGCCAGCAGGAACAGGGAGCTTAATCAGCCCCAGCATTTT.

This chain links TRBV9 with TRBJ1-1; D is unclear. This CDR3 contains 14 residues. Looked up from germline, CDR1 is SGDLS and CDR2 is YYNGEE. Trimming left V 3 bases short and J 4 bases short, with 13 bases between. DNA of the CDR3: TGTGCCAGCAGCGCCTCTTTAGGAGGCACTGAAGCTTTCTTT. Its translation: CASSASLGGTEAFF.

The chain uses TRBV4-2 and TRBJ1-1, with D unresolved. This CDR3 has 12 amino acids. V was clipped by 2 bases and J by 11 bases, with 12 bases between them. The germline V gene has CDR1 LGHNA and CDR2 YNFKEQ. The CDR3 region is CASSQPTGPAFF. The CDR3 region has the DNA TGTGCCAGCAGCCAACCGACCGGGCCTGCTTTCTTT.

V is TRBV27 and J is TRBJ1-1; D unresolved. Germline assignment: CDR1 MNHEY and CDR2 SMNVEV (reference sequence). V lost 5 bases and J lost 6, with 13 bases in between. This CDR3 has 13 amino acids. CDR3: CASSPAGRPEAFF. The CDR3 DNA sequence: TGTGCCAGCAGTCCCGCGGGGAGGCCTGAAGCTTTCTTT.

For the CDR3, the DNA is TGTGCCAGCAGCCTCCCCGGACCCCCCGAGTACTATGGCTACACCTTC. Protein product: CASSLPGPPEYYGYTF. The V call is TRBV28, the J call TRBJ1-2, with unresolved D. Trimming stripped 6 bases from V and 3 bases from J, with 20 bases between. Germline CDR1 and CDR2: MDHEN and SYDVKM. This CDR3 has 16 residues.

The rearrangement joins TRBV28 to TRBJ2-7; 9 bases map to TRBD1. This CDR3 is 14 amino acids long. The J segment lost 3 bases and the V segment lost 10 bases, leaving 10 bases of the junction unmatched. Germline V gives CDR1 MDHEN, CDR2 SYDVKM. CDR3 amino acids: CATQGGQGGYEQYF. The DNA of the CDR3 is TGTGCCACCCAAGGGGGACAGGGCGGCTACGAGCAGTACTTC. Supplemented by reference TRBV28 and TRBJ2-7, the full variable domain reads DVKVTQSSRYLVKRTGEKVFLECVQDMDHENMFWYRQDPGLGLRLIYFSYDVKMKEKGDIPEGYSVSREKKERFSLILESASTNQTSMYLCATQGGQGGYEQYFGPGTRLTVT.

Concerning this clone itself: The sample carries other DNA sequences with the same CDR3. This chain joins TRBV7-9 and TRBJ2-7; D not certain. Trimming pared 5 bases from V and 0 bases from J, leaving 2 bases between. This CDR3 has 11 residues. Germline assignment: CDR1 SEHNR and CDR2 FQNEAQ (reference sequence). The CDR3 DNA sequence: TGTGCCAGCAGCGCCTCCTACGAGCAGTACTTC. Its protein product is CASSASYEQYF. Full variable domain (remainder filled in from reference TRBV7-9 and TRBJ2-7): DTGVSQNPRHKITKRGQNVTFRCDPISEHNRLYWYRQTLGQGPEFLTYFQNEAQLEKSRLLSDRFSAERPKGSFSTLEIQRTEQGDSAMYLCASSASYEQYFGPGTRLTVT.

The chain has TRBV5-1 and TRBJ2-7; tentatively, D is TRBD1 or TRBD2 (5 bases each). CDR1 is SGHRS, CDR2 YFSETQ, per germline. The CDR3 runs 17 residues. The germline V and J ends were trimmed by 0 bases and 4 bases, with 20 bases remaining between them. This CDR3 reads CASSLALTTWGKYEQYF. For the CDR3, the DNA is TGCGCCAGCAGCTTGGCCCTCACGACCTGGGGGAAATACGAGCAGTACTTC.

The chain has TRBV19 and TRBJ2-1; TRBD2 aligns across 9 bases. CDR3 length: 15 residues. V dropped 6 bases and J dropped 0; count of bases not matched to a gene: 3. Germline CDR1 LNHDA, CDR2 SQIVND (reference sequence). The CDR3 nucleotides read TGTGCCAGTAGCAATAGCGGGAGCTCCTACAATGAGCAGTTCTTC. This gives the protein CASSNSGSSYNEQFF.

The chain has TRBV9 and TRBJ2-3; tentative D call: TRBD2 (5 bases). V was pared by 0 bases and J by 5 bases, with 16 bases between. Germline V gives CDR1 SGDLS, CDR2 YYNGEE. This CDR3 region has 16 residues. In nucleotides, the CDR3 is TGTGCCAGCAGCGTAGGGATGCGGGCAGATGGAGATACGCAGTATTTT. It codes for CASSVGMRADGDTQYF.

The V and J genes are TRBV25-1 and TRBJ2-4; 11 bases agree with TRBD2. The V and J ends lost 0 bases and 4 bases, in that order; junction bases with no gene match: 2. CDR3 size: 16 residues. Germline V lookup: CDR1 MGHDK, CDR2 SYGVNS. This CDR3 is CASSEYVAGGKNIQYF. CDR3 in DNA: TGTGCCAGCAGTGAATATGTAGCGGGAGGGAAAAACATTCAGTACTTC.

The chain employs TRBV14 and TRBJ2-3; weak D call: TRBD1 (5 bases). The CDR3 sequence is 14 residues long. CDR1 and CDR2 from the germline V gene are SGHDN and FVKESK. The V and J ends lost 3 bases and 2 bases respectively, with 9 bases between them. The CDR3 nucleotides are TGTGCCAGCAGCCAGCAGGGCGACACAGATACGCAGTATTTT. Translating gives CASSQQGDTDTQYF.

This rearrangement joins TRBV28 to TRBJ2-7; weak D call: TRBD2 (6 bases). CDR1 is MDHEN, CDR2 SYDVKM, per germline. The CDR3 sequence is 15 residues long. Trimming cost V 3 bases and J 3 bases, with 15 bases left between them. The CDR3 region has the DNA TGTGCCAGCAGTTTTAATAGCGGACCCTTCTACGAGCAGTACTTC. Protein product: CASSFNSGPFYEQYF.